These T cell receptor beta chains were read from a single sample in a study of early T cells in non-severe SARS-CoV-2 infection. TCRdb ran MiXCR on the 5' RACE reads and lists one entry per CDR3 protein. The sample has 75,000 to 80,000 distinct CDR3 sequences; roughly 9.4% are singletons. The sequencing input was whole blood. These receptors came from an adult who was a healthcare worker with PCR-confirmed SARS-CoV-2 infection or an uninfected control (not recorded which). Each CDR3 is given with its conserved first and last residue. Each record gives: clone size, CDR3 length, J gene, D gene, V gene, CDR3 protein, CDR3 DNA. The D gene is left open where the match is weak. Clone size is stated in some rows and not others, as once, few, many or a class when expanded.

>few|15|TRBJ2-1|NA|TRBV18
CASSPTGWDHNEQFF
TGTGCCAGCTCACCAACAGGGTGGGACCACAATGAGCAGTTCTTC
>NA|13|TRBJ2-5|NA|TRBV10-3
CAISEAPASTQYF
TGTGCCATCAGTGAGGCCCCCGCGTCCACCCAGTACTTC
>many|14|TRBJ2-3|TRBD2|TRBV6-4
CASSVAGDTDTQYF
TGTGCCAGCAGCGTAGCGGGGGACACAGATACGCAGTATTTT
>NA|14|TRBJ2-5|NA|TRBV3-1
CASSQVGGQETQYF
TGTGCCAGCAGCCAAGTGGGGGGCCAAGAGACCCAGTACTTC
>many|13|TRBJ1-2|NA|TRBV12-3/TRBV12-4
CASSSDVDLGYTF
TGTGCCAGCAGTTCCGACGTTGATCTTGGCTACACCTTC
>few|14|TRBJ2-6|NA|TRBV24-1
CATSSSSGANVLTF
TGTGCCACCAGTTCGAGCTCTGGGGCCAACGTCCTGACTTTC
>NA|15|TRBJ1-2|TRBD1|TRBV6-4
CASSESGTGGYGYTF
TGTGCCAGCAGTGAATCCGGGACAGGGGGCTATGGCTACACCTTC
>many|15|TRBJ2-7|TRBD1|TRBV7-8
CASSLAGQGPYEQYF
TGTGCCAGCAGCTTAGCGGGACAGGGACCCTACGAGCAGTACTTC
>many|16|TRBJ2-1|TRBD2|TRBV20-1
CSTAKESSGRLDEQFF
TGCAGTACCGCTAAGGAGTCTAGCGGGAGACTCGATGAGCAGTTCTTC
>many|13|TRBJ2-1|TRBD1|TRBV4-1
CASSQVSDRVPFF
TGCGCCAGCAGCCAAGTTTCGGACAGGGTGCCGTTCTTC
>many|14|TRBJ1-6|TRBD1|TRBV10-3
CAITQDRSNSPLHF
TGTGCCATCACCCAGGACAGGAGTAATTCACCCCTCCACTTT
>many|11|TRBJ2-7|NA|TRBV5-1
CASSSGRLEYF
TGCGCCAGCAGCTCTGGACGGCTGGAGTACTTC
>many|16|TRBJ2-6|NA|TRBV3-1
CASSQPPGSGANVLTF
TGTGCCAGCAGCCAACCTCCTGGTTCTGGGGCCAACGTCCTGACTTTC
>NA|16|TRBJ2-5|TRBD1|TRBV24-1
CATSVSRTGGRETQYF
TGTGCCACCAGTGTCTCCAGAACAGGGGGCAGAGAGACCCAGTACTTC
>few|14|TRBJ1-6|NA|TRBV30
CAWNRPGKVSPLHF
TGTGCCTGGAACCGGCCTGGGAAGGTTTCACCCCTCCACTTT
>many|15|TRBJ1-5|NA|TRBV2
CASSLAGEPNQPQHF
TGTGCCAGCAGTTTAGCAGGGGAGCCCAATCAGCCCCAGCATTTT
>many|17|TRBJ1-6|TRBD1|TRBV5-1
CASSARHEGQGTSPLHF
TGCGCCAGCAGCGCGAGGCATGAGGGACAGGGGACTTCACCCCTCCACTTT
>few|13|TRBJ2-5|NA|TRBV2
CASSIGHRETQYF
TGTGCCAGCAGTATCGGTCATCGAGAGACCCAGTACTTC
>NA|19|TRBJ2-7|TRBD1|TRBV4-1
CASSPTVPGQDQNFYEQYF
TGCGCCAGCAGCCCAACCGTCCCGGGACAGGACCAAAACTTCTACGAGCAGTACTTC
>NA|15|TRBJ2-3|NA|TRBV18
CASSPRGSSTDTQYF
TGTGCCAGCTCACCACGCGGTTCTAGCACAGATACGCAGTATTTT
>many|16|TRBJ2-1|TRBD2|TRBV28
CASSLRSSGRRVEQFF
TGTGCCAGCAGTTTAAGGTCTAGCGGGAGGAGGGTTGAGCAGTTCTTC
>many|13|TRBJ2-7|TRBD2|TRBV3-1
CASSQVAGNEQYF
TGTGCCAGCAGCCAAGTAGCGGGAAACGAGCAGTACTTC
>few|13|TRBJ1-3|NA|TRBV9
CASSVDGGNTIYF
TGTGCCAGCAGCGTAGATGGTGGAAACACCATATATTTT
>many|16|TRBJ1-1|NA|TRBV28
CASSFQWGTMNTEAFF
TGTGCCAGCAGCTTTCAGTGGGGCACGATGAACACTGAAGCTTTCTTT
>NA|16|TRBJ2-3|TRBD2|TRBV14
CASSQDSGRSADTQYF
TGTGCCAGCAGCCAAGATAGCGGGAGGTCCGCAGATACGCAGTATTTT
>NA|15|TRBJ1-1|NA|TRBV20-1
CSASWGGFRGTEAFF
TGCAGTGCTAGCTGGGGGGGCTTTAGGGGCACTGAAGCTTTCTTT
>NA|14|TRBJ1-6|NA|TRBV7-3
CASSLTGEDSPLHF
TGTGCCAGCAGCCTGACAGGAGAGGATTCACCCCTCCACTTT
>NA|12|TRBJ2-3|NA|TRBV28
CASSILKATQYF
TGTGCCAGCAGTATCTTAAAGGCTACGCAGTATTTT
>NA|14|TRBJ2-7|NA|TRBV7-6
CASSLDQGPYEQYF
TGTGCCAGCAGCTTAGACCAGGGACCCTACGAGCAGTACTTC
>NA|16|TRBJ2-3|TRBD2|TRBV7-8
CASSSPAGGEGDTQYF
TGTGCCAGCAGCTCCCCAGCGGGAGGTGAGGGAGATACGCAGTATTTT
>few|14|TRBJ2-3|NA|TRBV9
CASSGGPHTDTQYF
TGTGCCAGCAGCGGGGGACCCCACACAGATACGCAGTATTTT
>many|14|TRBJ2-3|TRBD2|TRBV6-1
CASRREGRADTQYF
TGTGCCAGCAGGCGGGAGGGACGGGCGGATACGCAGTATTTT
>few|14|TRBJ1-4|NA|TRBV5-4
CASSPDFEGEKLFF
TGTGCCAGCAGCCCGGACTTCGAGGGGGAAAAACTGTTTTTT
>many|19|TRBJ2-6|TRBD2|TRBV7-6
CASSLVIPTSGPGANVLTF
TGTGCCAGCAGCTTAGTGATCCCGACTAGCGGGCCTGGGGCCAACGTCCTGACTTTC
>few|14|TRBJ2-7|TRBD2|TRBV19
CASSGAGTSYEQYF
TGTGCCAGTAGTGGAGCGGGAACCTCCTACGAGCAGTACTTC
>NA|17|TRBJ2-6|NA|TRBV14
CASSQDGLRSGANVLTF
TGTGCCAGCAGCCAAGACGGACTTCGCTCTGGGGCCAACGTCCTGACTTTC
>NA|15|TRBJ2-7|TRBD2|TRBV28
CASSSPGLAIYEQYF
TGTGCCAGCAGTTCTCCGGGACTAGCGATTTACGAGCAGTACTTC
>few|14|TRBJ1-1|NA|TRBV7-3
CASSPVGPNTEAFF
TGTGCCAGCAGCCCGGTCGGCCCCAACACTGAAGCTTTCTTT
>NA|13|TRBJ2-3|NA|TRBV7-9
CATAGGRTDTRYF
TGTGCCACCGCCGGCGGTCGCACAGATACGCGGTATTTT
>NA|13|TRBJ1-5|NA|TRBV20-1
CSASGFPNQPQHF
TGCAGTGCTAGCGGGTTTCCCAATCAGCCCCAGCATTTT
>few|12|TRBJ1-4|NA|TRBV5-1
CASSTDSEKLFF
TGCGCCAGCAGCACCGACAGTGAAAAACTGTTTTTT